This entry features one T cell receptor (beta chain) sequence. The data were taken from a study of blood T cell repertoires in COVID-19. Method: immunoSEQ multiplex PCR; TCRdb's copy keeps in-frame clones and lacks some. The table lists around 95,000 clones, 81% of them singletons. The CDR3 has 17 residues. The germline V and J ends were trimmed by 0 bases and 10 bases, with 19 bases remaining between them. Germline values: CDR1 SGHDN, CDR2 FVKESK. Sequenced input: peripheral blood. The source is a woman older than 75 with acute or convalescent COVID-19. The V gene is TRBV14, the J gene TRBJ1-6; D may be TRBD1 (5 bases). The CDR3 is CASSQDIGRPGLSPLHF. The CDR3 DNA reads TGTGCCAGCAGCCAAGATATCGGTAGGCCAGGGTTATCACCCCTCCACTTT.